What follows are 12 T cell receptor beta chains derived from one specimen sequenced in a study of cytomegalovirus exposure and HLA in healthy donors. Use of 60 Vbeta and 13 Jbeta primers characterized the PCR. This table comes from immunoSEQ multiplex PCR, and its TCRdb copy is limited to in-frame clones, with some not included. The sample lists about 120,000 clones; roughly four fifths were seen once. Sample: PBMCs. The source of these receptors is a male donor in good health and CMV-seropositive.

The chain carries TRBV4-1 and TRBJ2-2; D is unclear. There are 13 residues in the CDR3. Germline loops: CDR1 MGHRA, CDR2 YSYEKL. V was clipped by 1 base and J by 3 bases, with 3 bases between them. CDR3: CASSQAYTGELFF. The CDR3 DNA sequence: TGCGCCAGCAGCCAAGCTTACACCGGGGAGCTGTTTTTT.

The CDR3 is CATSRDTAWNEKLFF. CDR3 bases: TGTGCCACCAGCAGAGACACAGCTTGGAATGAAAAACTGTTTTTT. J is TRBJ1-4 and V is TRBV15; D is undetermined. CDR3 length equals 15 residues. Trimming pared 0 bases from V and 5 bases from J, leaving 10 bases between. Germline V lookup: CDR1 LNHNV, CDR2 YYDKDF (reference sequence).

The chain joins TRBV19 to TRBJ1-5; TRBD1 matches 9 bases. This CDR3 spans 15 amino acids. Germline lookup yields CDR1 LNHDA and CDR2 SQIVND (reference sequence). Trimming removed 5 bases from V and 6 bases from J; junction bases left unmatched: 8. CDR3 DNA sequence: TGTGCCAGTAGTCCGGGGGGACAGGGCACTCAGCCCCAGCATTTT. Protein: CASSPGGQGTQPQHF.

This clone showed up just a few times. The chain combines TRBV6-1 with TRBJ1-5; 10 nucleotides match TRBD1. The J segment lost 7 bases and the V segment lost 6 bases, leaving 6 bases of the junction unmatched. Germline lookup yields CDR1 MNHNS and CDR2 SASEGT. This CDR3 has 14 amino acids. The CDR3 reads CASSPRQGAQPQHF. The CDR3 nucleotides are TGTGCCAGCAGCCCCCGACAGGGGGCCCAGCCCCAGCATTTT.

The V gene is TRBV28, the J gene TRBJ1-1; D perhaps matches TRBD1 (5 bases). Germline V gives CDR1 MDHEN, CDR2 SYDVKM. V lost 2 bases and J lost 1, with 8 bases in between. CDR3 length equals 14 residues. As DNA, the CDR3 is TGTGCCAGCAGTTTAGGGGCGAGGAACACTGAAGCTTTCTTT. It is translated as CASSLGARNTEAFF.

This clone appeared a single time. V and J are TRBV6-5 and TRBJ2-1; possibly TRBD1 for D (6 bases). The germline V gene has CDR1 MNHEY and CDR2 SVGAGI. The V end was cut by 5 bases, the J end by 3 bases, with 11 bases between. CDR3 length: 14 residues. CDR3 in amino acids: CASSLGHSYNEQFF. Here the CDR3 DNA reads TGTGCCAGCAGTCTGGGACACAGCTACAATGAGCAGTTCTTC.

This chain connects TRBV5-5 to TRBJ2-7; D may be TRBD2 (6 bases). The V gene's germline CDR1 is SGHKS and CDR2 YYEKEE (reference sequence). Trimming cost V 6 bases and J 0 bases, with 16 bases left between them. This CDR3 contains 15 residues. CDR3 sequence (DNA): TGTGCCAGCACTCCCGCTCCGACTAGCTCCTACGAGCAGTACTTC. It codes for CASTPAPTSSYEQYF.

As concerns this clone: Lacking the conserved final phenylalanine or tryptophan, this CDR3 likely reflects a read error. The chain couples TRBV7-2 to TRBJ2-7; D is possibly TRBD2 (6 bases). V lost 1 base and J 4 bases, leaving 11 bases between the germline ends. This CDR3 region has 14 residues. Germline values: CDR1 SGHTA, CDR2 FQGNSA. CDR3 DNA: TGTGCCAGCAGCTTAGGGAGGGACTTGTACGAGCAGTACCTC. This codes for CASSLGRDLYEQYL.

V is TRBV25-1 and J is TRBJ1-2; 9 positions match TRBD1. This CDR3 has 16 residues. From germline, CDR1 is MGHDK and CDR2 SYGVNS. V was pared by 6 bases and J by 8 bases, with 16 bases of the junction left unmatched. The CDR3 DNA is TGTGCCAGCAGACCGACTTGGGGGACAGGGAGGGAAGGCTACACCTTC. Its protein is CASRPTWGTGREGYTF.

This rearrangement joins TRBV5-5 to TRBJ1-1; D call uncertain. V was cut by 6 bases and J by 5 bases, with 11 bases left in between. This CDR3 is built from 12 residues. Germline CDR1 is SGHKS and CDR2 is YYEKEE (reference sequence). The CDR3 region is CASIPSGTEAFF. In DNA, the CDR3 is TGTGCCAGCATCCCATCGGGGACTGAAGCTTTCTTT.

The J gene is TRBJ1-4, the V gene TRBV27; TRBD1 matches 10 bases. The germline V gene encodes CDR1 MNHEY and CDR2 SMNVEV (reference sequence). This CDR3 is 17 amino acids long. V lost 3 bases, J lost 0 bases, and 4 bases stayed unmatched. CDR3 nucleotide sequence: TGTGCCAGCAGTTTGGAAGGACAGGGGGCAACTAATGAAAAACTGTTTTTT. As protein: CASSLEGQGATNEKLFF.

The rearrangement joins TRBV27 to TRBJ1-4, with 7 bases fitting TRBD1. The V gene's germline CDR1 is MNHEY and CDR2 SMNVEV (reference sequence). The CDR3 totals 16 residues. After removal of 0 bases from V and 4 bases from J, the junction contained 5 bases not matched to a gene. The CDR3 reads CASSLSYRGHNEKLFF. The CDR3, as DNA: TGTGCCAGCAGTTTATCCTACAGGGGTCATAATGAAAAACTGTTTTTT.